The 21 T cell receptor beta chains below come from one sample, sequenced in a study of technical replicates of blood from four donors (dated by TCRdb to between 2016 and 2019). Receptors were amplified or captured by the immunoSEQ multiplex PCR assay. As stored in TCRdb, this immuneACCESS dataset retains in-frame rearrangements with V and J assigned. A fraction of the clones does not appear; measured against another copy, unresolved V genes explain less than half of the discrepancy, and the remainder lacks a known reason. For this sample the table gives about 75,000 clones, of which around 92% were detected only once. Under 0.4% of the sample belongs to the ten largest clones. The sample consisted of T cells isolated from PBMCs. Receptors originate from a human donor in good health. Some clones in this sample may be carry-over from other donors' samples.

The V call is TRBV10-3, the J call TRBJ1-2; D perhaps matches TRBD1 (5 bases). The CDR3 has 13 amino acids. Germline V gives CDR1 ENHRY, CDR2 SYGVKD. V shed 6 bases and J shed 12 bases, with 20 bases lying between them. Here the CDR3 reads CAISEQESMANTF. In DNA form, the CDR3 reads TGTGCCATCAGCGAACAGGAGTCTATGGCTAACACCTTC.

The genes are TRBV5-6 and TRBJ2-3, with 8 bases aligning to TRBD1. Germline V gene sequence: CDR1 SGHDT, CDR2 YYEEEE. V lost 3 bases to trimming and J lost 3 bases; unmatched junction nucleotides: 12. The CDR3 has 17 residues. The CDR3 nucleotides are TGTGCCAGCAGCTCGCGCTCCGGGACAGGCGGTACAGATACGCAGTATTTT. Its protein product is CASSSRSGTGGTDTQYF. Together with reference TRBV5-6 and TRBJ2-3, the CDR3 gives the full variable domain: DAGVTQSPTHLIKTRGQQVTLRCSPKSGHDTVSWYQQALGQGPQFIFQYYEEEERQRGNFPDRFSGHQFPNYSSELNVNALLLGDSALYLCASSSRSGTGGTDTQYFGPGTRLTVL.

The chain joins TRBV7-9 to TRBJ2-7; D might be TRBD1 (6 bases). Germline V lookup: CDR1 SEHNR, CDR2 FQNEAQ (reference sequence). The CDR3 totals 15 residues. Trimming cost V 7 bases and J 2 bases, with 18 bases left between them. The DNA for the CDR3 is TGTGCCAGCAAAACAGGGCCCAACTCACCCTACGAGCAGTACTTC. It is translated as CASKTGPNSPYEQYF.

The V gene is TRBV6-1, the J gene TRBJ1-5; no clear D gene. Germline V gene data show CDR1 as MNHNS and CDR2 as SASEGT. V dropped 2 bases and J dropped 6 bases, with 14 bases sitting between them. The CDR3 is made up of 15 amino acids. The DNA of the CDR3 is TGTGCCAGCAGTGAAAGGTATAATGGAGTTCAGCCCCAGCATTTT. Protein: CASSERYNGVQPQHF.

This chain joins TRBV7-2 and TRBJ1-2; TRBD1 matches 7 bases. CDR1 and CDR2 from the germline V gene are SGHTA and FQGNSA. The ends lost 5 bases at V and 6 bases at J; junction bases unmatched: 6. This CDR3 spans 13 amino acids. Here the CDR3 reads CASSPTGQDGYTF. DNA for the CDR3: TGTGCCAGCAGCCCGACAGGGCAAGATGGCTACACCTTC.

With regard to this clone: The identical CDR3 is also encoded by other nucleotide sequences in the sample. The chain employs TRBV6-5 and TRBJ1-5; TRBD1 might be the D (5 bases). The CDR3 has 13 residues. Trimming took off 2 bases at V and 4 bases at J, with 6 bases between the two ends. Germline assignment: CDR1 MNHEY and CDR2 SVGAGI. CDR3 sequence reads: CASSYRGNQPQHF. The DNA for the CDR3 is TGTGCCAGCAGTTACCGGGGGAATCAGCCCCAGCATTTT.

The chain combines TRBV7-2 with TRBJ2-2, with D possibly being TRBD1 (6 bases). The germline V gene encodes CDR1 SGHTA and CDR2 FQGNSA. The CDR3 covers 13 residues. The ends were cut back, 5 bases at V and 5 bases at J, with 9 bases in the middle. CDR3 sequence: CASSPGTTGELFF. The CDR3 nucleotides read TGTGCCAGCAGCCCAGGGACAACCGGGGAGCTGTTTTTT.

This clone has only one observation. The chain has TRBV6-5 and TRBJ1-1; D remains ambiguous. There are 15 residues in the CDR3. V was pared by 6 bases and J by 2 bases, with 16 bases between. The germline gives CDR1 MNHEY, CDR2 SVGAGI. CDR3 DNA: TGTGCCAGCAGCTCCAGACATAACCCAAACACTGAAGCTTTCTTT. It is translated as CASSSRHNPNTEAFF.

V and J are TRBV6-1 and TRBJ2-5; 10 bases fit TRBD2. The V gene's germline CDR1 is MNHNS and CDR2 SASEGT. The CDR3 runs to 15 residues. The junction had 8 bases not matched to a gene; V was cut back by 5 bases and J by 5 bases. CDR3 bases: TGTGCCAGCAGTTTAGCGGGGGGAGGATGGGAGACCCAGTACTTC. Translating gives CASSLAGGGWETQYF.

The J gene is TRBJ1-5, the V gene TRBV9; 8 bases line up with TRBD1. Germline-derived CDR1 and CDR2 are SGDLS and YYNGEE. The CDR3 sequence is 15 residues long. V lost 0 bases to trimming and J lost 6 bases; unmatched junction nucleotides: 5. CDR3 loop: CASSVGGQGGQPQHF. The CDR3 region has the DNA TGTGCCAGCAGCGTAGGAGGACAGGGCGGTCAGCCCCAGCATTTT. Together with reference TRBV9 and TRBJ1-5, the CDR3 gives the full variable domain: DSGVTQTPKHLITATGQRVTLRCSPRSGDLSVYWYQQSLDQGLQFLIQYYNGEERAKGNILERFSAQQFPDLHSELNLSSLELGDSALYFCASSVGGQGGQPQHFGDGTRLSIL.

The gene calls are TRBV6-6 and TRBJ2-7, with D uncertain. The CDR3 has 12 residues. Germline V lookup: CDR1 MNHNY, CDR2 SVGAGI (reference sequence). V lost 2 bases and J 3 bases, leaving 5 bases between the germline ends. The CDR3 sequence: CASSYVGYEQYF. CDR3 coding DNA: TGTGCCAGCAGTTACGTCGGCTACGAGCAGTACTTC.

This clone was found once. This chain links TRBV6-5 with TRBJ1-2, with 9 nucleotides matching TRBD1. Germline assignment: CDR1 MNHEY and CDR2 SVGAGI. With V trimmed by 6 bases and J by 2 bases, 4 bases remained unmatched. The CDR3 runs to 14 residues. CDR3 DNA sequence: TGTGCCAGCAGCACTGGACAGGGGAACTATGGCTACACCTTC. Protein: CASSTGQGNYGYTF.

This clone showed up just once. For the CDR3, the DNA is TGTGCCAGCAGCTTATTAGGGACAGGGGGGACCCAGTACTTC. Amino acids: CASSLLGTGGTQYF. The chain couples TRBV7-6 to TRBJ2-5; 11 bases align to TRBD1. V was clipped by 2 bases and J by 7 bases; unmatched bases: 3. This CDR3 spans 14 amino acids. The V gene's germline CDR1 is SGHVS and CDR2 FNYEAQ.

The chain joins TRBV6-5 to TRBJ2-1; weak D call: TRBD2 (6 bases). V was shortened by 2 bases and J by 0 bases, with 8 bases between the two germline ends. Germline V lookup: CDR1 MNHEY, CDR2 SVGAGI. This CDR3 contains 15 residues. The chain's CDR3 is CASSYGRGSYNEQFF. CDR3 nucleotides: TGTGCCAGCAGTTACGGGCGGGGCTCCTACAATGAGCAGTTCTTC.

The gene calls are TRBV19 and TRBJ2-7; 8 bases agree with TRBD1. The V gene's germline CDR1 is LNHDA and CDR2 SQIVND (reference sequence). The CDR3 consists of 13 residues. Trimming cost V 11 bases and J 2 bases; bases outside gene matches: 8. This CDR3 reads CASSQGATYEQYF. DNA of the CDR3: TGTGCCTCTAGCCAGGGGGCAACCTACGAGCAGTACTTC. The full variable domain, its missing parts supplied by reference TRBV19 and TRBJ2-7, is DGGITQSPKYLFRKEGQNVTLSCEQNLNHDAMYWYRQDPGQGLRLIYYSQIVNDFQKGDIAEGYSVSREKKESFPLTVTSAQKNPTAFYLCASSQGATYEQYFGPGTRLTVT.

V is TRBV6-5 and J is TRBJ1-1; perhaps TRBD1 as D (6 bases). Trimming left V 2 bases short and J 1 base short, with 14 bases between. Germline values: CDR1 MNHEY, CDR2 SVGAGI. CDR3 length equals 16 residues. DNA for the CDR3: TGTGCCAGCAGTTACACGGCGGGGGGCGGGAACACTGAAGCTTTCTTT. This gives the protein CASSYTAGGGNTEAFF.

This chain links TRBV7-8 with TRBJ1-5; D not certain. CDR1 SGHVS and CDR2 FQNEAQ come from the germline V gene. V lost 3 bases and J 5 bases, leaving 14 bases between the germline ends. The CDR3 is 15 residues long. The chain's CDR3 is CASSFPGFRDQPQHF. The CDR3 DNA reads TGTGCCAGCAGCTTCCCGGGGTTTCGGGATCAGCCCCAGCATTTT.

This clone was found a few times. The CDR3 protein is CASSLGSGSTEAFF. CDR3 coding DNA: TGCGCCAGCAGCTTAGGTTCCGGGAGCACTGAAGCTTTCTTT. This chain connects TRBV5-1 to TRBJ1-1; D not resolved. Germline CDR1 reads SGHRS; CDR2 reads YFSETQ. V was cut by 2 bases and J by 4 bases, with 12 bases left in between. There are 14 residues in the CDR3. The variable domain in full, with the rest retrieved from reference TRBV5-1 and TRBJ1-1, is KAGVTQTPRYLIKTRGQQVTLSCSPISGHRSVSWYQQTPGQGLQFLFEYFSETQRNKGNFPGRFSGRQFSNSRSEMNVSTLELGDSALYLCASSLGSGSTEAFFGQGTRLTVV.

V gene TRBV7-2 combines with J gene TRBJ2-3, with 8 bases fitting TRBD1. Trimming at V came to 5 bases and at J to 0 bases, leaving 10 bases not matched to a gene. This CDR3 spans 17 amino acids. Germline V gene data show CDR1 as SGHTA and CDR2 as FQGNSA. The CDR3 sequence is CASSRWTGRPSTDTQYF. CDR3 DNA sequence: TGTGCCAGCAGCCGATGGACAGGGCGACCTAGCACAGATACGCAGTATTTT.

This chain uses TRBV6-5 with TRBJ2-3; TRBD1 agrees at 7 bases. This CDR3 contains 15 residues. In germline, CDR1 is MNHEY, CDR2 SVGAGI. V trimming: 6 bases; J trimming: 3 bases; junction bases outside the gene matches: 9. CDR3 residues: CASRPSGTETDTQYF. CDR3 bases: TGTGCCAGCAGACCATCCGGGACAGAGACAGATACGCAGTATTTT.

The V call is TRBV29-1, the J call TRBJ2-1; weak D call: TRBD2 (6 bases). The V gene lost 6 bases and the J gene lost 10 bases, with 16 bases spanning the gap. CDR1 and CDR2 from the germline V gene are SQVTM and ANQGSEA. This CDR3 region has 12 residues. The CDR3 loop reads CSVRTTPGEQFF. The CDR3 DNA sequence: TGCAGCGTGCGGACTACCCCCGGCGAGCAGTTCTTC.